The 17 T cell receptor beta chains given below trace back to one sample, sequenced in a study of blood T cells in healthy people across ages. A second PCR of 7 to 11 cycles used a sample-barcoded 5' primer and a J-beta primer mix. TCRdb re-analysed the 5' RACE reads in MiXCR, keeping a single row per CDR3 protein. The repertoire consists of over 1,200,000 distinct CDR3 sequences, with roughly 59% occurring once and the leading ten covering 6.5% to 8.5%. Input material: blood. All receptors derive from a man younger than 35 in good health.

This sequence joins TRBV20-1 and TRBJ2-7, with 14 nucleotides matching TRBD2. Trimming at V came to 5 bases and at J to 1 base, leaving 7 bases not matched to a gene. Germline V gene sequence: CDR1 DFQATT, CDR2 SNEGSKA (reference sequence). The length of the CDR3 is 16 residues. The CDR3 reads CSAPGTSGSLSYEQYF. CDR3 coding DNA: TGCAGTGCTCCCGGGACTAGCGGGAGCTTGTCCTACGAGCAGTACTTC.

J is TRBJ2-7 and V is TRBV4-3; D could derive from TRBD1 or TRBD2 (5 bases each). With 6 bases removed from V and 3 bases from J, the gap between germline ends came to 18 bases. Per germline, CDR1 LGHNA and CDR2 YSLEER. This CDR3 has 15 residues. For the CDR3, the DNA is TGCGCCAGCAGTCCCGGGGCGGGTAGGGGCTACGAGCAGTACTTC. This codes for CASSPGAGRGYEQYF.

This clonotype has a single count. The gene calls are TRBV14 and TRBJ2-7; 7 positions agree with TRBD1. J lost 5 bases, V lost 5 bases, and 9 bases had no gene match. In germline, CDR1 is SGHDN, CDR2 FVKESK. CDR3 size: 14 residues. CDR3 residues: CASSRRQGFDEQYF. The CDR3 DNA is TGTGCCAGCAGCAGACGACAGGGTTTCGACGAGCAGTACTTC.

J is TRBJ2-7 and V is TRBV4-1, with D possibly TRBD2 on 5 matching bases. The V gene's germline CDR1 is MGHRA and CDR2 YSYEKL. This CDR3 is 17 amino acids long. Trimming cost V 4 bases and J 0 bases, with 19 bases left between them. DNA of the CDR3: TGCGCCAGCAGCCCAGAGGGTTTTGGCGCGAGCTCCTACGAGCAGTACTTC. Encoded protein: CASSPEGFGASSYEQYF.

The rearrangement uses TRBV25-1 and TRBJ2-2; D call uncertain. In germline, CDR1 is MGHDK, CDR2 SYGVNS. The V end lost 5 bases, the J end lost 3 bases, and 10 bases lay between the germline ends. This CDR3 comprises 14 residues. The CDR3 nucleotides read TGTGCCAGCAGTCCCCCCGTGGACACCGGGGAGCTGTTTTTT. Encoded protein: CASSPPVDTGELFF.

This chain joins TRBV4-3 and TRBJ1-2; D gene ambiguous. This CDR3 has 18 residues. Germline values: CDR1 LGHNA, CDR2 YSLEER. V shed 0 bases and J shed 8 bases, with 25 bases lying between them. This chain's CDR3 is CASSQETTGSSLYGGYTF. The CDR3 coding sequence is TGCGCCAGCAGCCAAGAAACCACGGGGTCCAGTCTTTATGGAGGCTACACCTTC.

The chain joins TRBV9 to TRBJ1-3; TRBD1 might be the D (5 bases). The V end lost 0 bases, the J end lost 0 bases, and 10 bases lay between the germline ends. CDR1 and CDR2 from the germline V gene are SGDLS and YYNGEE. The CDR3 is 16 amino acids. CDR3 in DNA: TGTGCCAGCAGCGTAGCTACGGGGCACTCTGGAAACACCATATATTTT. As protein: CASSVATGHSGNTIYF.

This chain joins TRBV9 and TRBJ2-3; D possibly corresponds to TRBD1 (5 bases). Germline values: CDR1 SGDLS, CDR2 YYNGEE. V dropped 3 bases and J dropped 6 bases, with 11 bases sitting between them. The CDR3 extends over 13 amino acids. The CDR3 DNA follows: TGTGCCAGCAGCGCCAGGGTATCCGATACGCAGTATTTT. It translates to CASSARVSDTQYF.

In DNA, the CDR3 is TGCGCCAGCAGTCAGGGGGCAAGAGGGGGCACTGAAGCTTTCTTT. Its translation is CASSQGARGGTEAFF. This chain joins TRBV5-1 and TRBJ1-1; 8 bases agree with TRBD1. The length of the CDR3 is 15 residues. The J segment lost 4 bases and the V segment lost 5 bases, leaving 10 bases of the junction unmatched. Germline CDR1 is SGHRS and CDR2 is YFSETQ.

This chain connects TRBV7-9 to TRBJ1-1; a weak D match, TRBD1 (5 bases). Germline V gene sequence: CDR1 SEHNR, CDR2 FQNEAQ (reference sequence). The ends were cut back, 2 bases at V and 2 bases at J, with 15 bases in the middle. The CDR3 runs 16 residues. Here the CDR3 reads CASSLYSAGGNTEAFF. The DNA for the CDR3 is TGTGCCAGCAGCTTATATAGCGCGGGGGGAAACACTGAAGCTTTCTTT.

In the case of this clonotype: At one boundary the junction diverges from the germline segment, which might be a read error. This chain connects TRBV27 to TRBJ1-1; TRBD1 might be the D (6 bases). This CDR3 has 16 amino acids. Germline-derived CDR1 and CDR2 are MNHEY and SMNVEV (reference sequence). As DNA, the CDR3 is TGTGCCAGCAGTCCCTATGTCGACAGGACGAACACTGGAGCTTTCTTT. Protein sequence: CASSPYVDRTNTGAFF.

This clonotype was detected a few times. J is TRBJ2-1 and V is TRBV7-2; D not resolved. The CDR3 has 13 amino acids. Trimming shortened V by 5 bases and J by 7 bases, and 12 bases separated the two germline ends. CDR1 is SGHTA, CDR2 FQGNSA, per germline. The CDR3 nucleotides read TGTGCCAGCAGCCCCCCCAGCCATAATGAGCAGTTCTTC. Encoded protein: CASSPPSHNEQFF.

CDR3: CASNSQGADNEQFF. CDR3 in DNA: TGTGCCAGCAACTCACAGGGGGCCGACAATGAGCAGTTCTTC. The chain is built from TRBV27 and TRBJ2-1; TRBD1 agrees at 9 bases. Germline assignment: CDR1 MNHEY and CDR2 SMNVEV (reference sequence). Trimming cost V 7 bases and J 5 bases; bases outside gene matches: 6. CDR3 length equals 14 residues.

The chain recombines TRBV29-1 with TRBJ1-2; a possible D gene is TRBD1 (6 bases). Germline lookup yields CDR1 SQVTM and CDR2 ANQGSEA. The CDR3 is made up of 17 amino acids. V lost 3 bases to trimming and J lost 0 bases, with 20 bases between them. CDR3 DNA sequence: TGCAGCGTTGACAGTGCGGGACACCCATTAGCTAACTATGGCTACACCTTC. It yields the protein CSVDSAGHPLANYGYTF.

This clonotype was counted only a few times. The genes are TRBV10-2 and TRBJ2-6; possibly TRBD2 for D (5 bases). The CDR3 totals 17 residues. CDR1 and CDR2 (germline): WSHSY, SAAADI. The V end lost 3 bases, the J end lost 0 bases, and 12 bases lay between the germline ends. The CDR3 sequence is CASSEMAGLSGANVLTF. CDR3 bases: TGCGCCAGCAGTGAAATGGCGGGCCTCTCTGGGGCCAACGTCCTGACTTTC.

This clonotype was found once. The chain couples TRBV5-1 to TRBJ1-1; D gene uncertain. V shed 4 bases and J shed 5 bases, with 15 bases lying between them. CDR3 size: 14 residues. CDR1 and CDR2 (germline): SGHRS, YFSETQ. This chain's CDR3 is CASSPQWVSTEAFF. CDR3 coding DNA: TGCGCCAGCAGCCCGCAATGGGTGTCGACTGAAGCTTTCTTT.

In this sample, this clonotype turned up a few times. The chain joins TRBV5-1 to TRBJ2-7; D call uncertain. V gave up 0 bases and J gave up 0 bases, with 13 bases separating them. The CDR3 is 16 amino acids. Germline V CDR1 and CDR2: SGHRS, YFSETQ. The CDR3 is CASSLGFGRVSYEQYF. The CDR3 DNA follows: TGCGCCAGCAGCTTGGGATTTGGGCGCGTCTCCTACGAGCAGTACTTC.